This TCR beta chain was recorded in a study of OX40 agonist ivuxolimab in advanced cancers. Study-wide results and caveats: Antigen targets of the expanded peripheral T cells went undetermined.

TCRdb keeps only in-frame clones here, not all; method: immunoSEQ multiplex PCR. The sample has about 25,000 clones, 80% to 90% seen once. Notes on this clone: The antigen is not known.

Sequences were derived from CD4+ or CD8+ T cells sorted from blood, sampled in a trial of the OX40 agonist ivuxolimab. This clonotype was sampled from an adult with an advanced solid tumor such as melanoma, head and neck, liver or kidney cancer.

CDR3 sequence (DNA): TGTGCCAGCAGCCTCGCCCAGGGCGGGACTGAAGCTTTCTTT. This encodes CASSLAQGGTEAFF. V gene TRBV28 combines with J gene TRBJ1-1; possibly TRBD1 for D (5 bases). The CDR3 totals 14 residues. Germline V gives CDR1 MDHEN, CDR2 SYDVKM. Trimming shortened V by 6 bases and J by 5 bases, and 16 bases separated the two germline ends.